The 11 T cell receptor beta chains below all came from one sample that was sequenced in a study of T cells after yellow fever vaccination. TCRdb analysed the 5' RACE reads with MiXCR anew, one entry per CDR3 protein. The sample yields approximately 550,000 distinct CDR3 sequences, roughly 14% seen once. The sequencing used PBMCs, collected on the day of the yellow fever booster vaccination. These receptors all stem from a man aged 30 to 39 who received the YFV17D yellow fever vaccine.

Comment on this clonotype: The CDR3 ends on some other residue instead of the conserved phenylalanine or tryptophan, so this is likely a read error. The limits of the CDR3 on the DNA are not certain, so only TCRdb's listed CDR3 is given. V and J are TRBV27 and TRBJ2-1; whether TRBD1, the table's D call, matches the DNA was not checked. The germline CDR1 and CDR2 sequences are MNHEY and SMNVEV (reference sequence). A total of 11 residues make up the CDR3, ends included. CDR3 amino acids: CASSFDRGWLL.

V is TRBV10-3 and J is TRBJ2-1; 10 bases fit TRBD2. Germline V gene sequence: CDR1 ENHRY, CDR2 SYGVKD. The CDR3 spans 16 residues. V shed 4 bases and J 7 bases; nucleotides not matched to a gene: 10. The CDR3: CAISGVSGGDLNEQFF. CDR3 coding DNA: TGTGCCATCAGTGGGGTGAGCGGGGGGGATTTGAATGAGCAGTTCTTC.

A few counts support this clonotype. CDR3 protein: CSAKAVAGVAEQYF. The CDR3 DNA reads TGCAGTGCTAAGGCGGTTGCGGGAGTTGCCGAGCAGTACTTC. This sequence joins TRBV20-1 and TRBJ2-7; 7 bases are a match to TRBD2. CDR1 is DFQATT, CDR2 SNEGSKA, per germline (reference sequence). This CDR3 is built from 14 residues. V shed 4 bases, J shed 6 bases, and the junction held 12 bases outside the gene matches.

This clonotype appeared a few times. The gene calls are TRBV20-1 and TRBJ2-7, with 8 bases matching TRBD2. This CDR3 is 13 amino acids long. V lost 5 bases to trimming and J lost 3 bases; unmatched junction nucleotides: 6. CDR1 and CDR2 (germline): DFQATT, SNEGSKA (reference sequence). The DNA for the CDR3 is TGCAGTGCTTCAACCGGGACTAGCTACGAGCAGTACTTC. Its protein product is CSASTGTSYEQYF.

This chain links TRBV7-9 with TRBJ1-1; D remains unclear. CDR3 length: 15 amino acids. From germline, CDR1 is SEHNR and CDR2 FQNEAQ (reference sequence). The germline V and J ends were trimmed by 2 bases and 4 bases, with 14 bases remaining between them. The CDR3 protein is CASSLRGQPGTEAFF. The CDR3 DNA reads as TGTGCCAGCAGCTTAAGAGGGCAGCCAGGCACTGAAGCTTTCTTT. The full variable domain, rest sourced from reference TRBV7-9 and TRBJ1-1, is DTGVSQNPRHKITKRGQNVTFRCDPISEHNRLYWYRQTLGQGPEFLTYFQNEAQLEKSRLLSDRFSAERPKGSFSTLEIQRTEQGDSAMYLCASSLRGQPGTEAFFGQGTRLTVV.

This clonotype was counted between two and nine times. V gene TRBV3-1 combines with J gene TRBJ2-5, with D tentatively TRBD2 (5 bases). The germline V and J ends were trimmed by 4 bases and 1 base, with 13 bases remaining between them. There are 15 residues in the CDR3. Germline CDR1 is LGHDT and CDR2 is YNNKEL (reference sequence). The CDR3 region is CASSPRTSIQETQYF. CDR3 in DNA: TGTGCCAGCAGCCCTCGGACTTCGATCCAAGAGACCCAGTACTTC.

This clonotype was detected only a few times. The chain links TRBV20-1 to TRBJ2-3, with 11 positions matching TRBD2. Germline CDR1 reads DFQATT; CDR2 reads SNEGSKA (reference sequence). The CDR3 loop spans 15 amino acids. Germline trimming cut 6 bases from V and 3 bases from J; bases unmatched to any gene: 8. The CDR3 coding sequence is TGCAGTGCAATACCGCCTAGCGGGAGGACAGATACGCAGTATTTT. It encodes CSAIPPSGRTDTQYF.

The V and J genes are TRBV24-1 and TRBJ2-4, with D perhaps matching TRBD2 (6 bases). Per the germline V gene, CDR1 is KGHDR and CDR2 is SFDVKD. Trimming shortened V by 3 bases and J by 6 bases, and 20 bases separated the two germline ends. The CDR3 consists of 17 residues. CDR3 sequence (DNA): TGTGCCACCAGTGATACGGCAGGAGGCAGCGGGCGAAACATTCAGTACTTC. Its translation: CATSDTAGGSGRNIQYF.

The CDR3 sequence is CSAKEVRTNEKLFF. CDR3 nucleotide sequence: TGCAGTGCTAAGGAAGTAAGGACTAATGAAAAACTGTTTTTT. The chain couples TRBV20-1 to TRBJ1-4; D uncertain. Between the trimmed V and J ends, which lost 4 bases and 2 bases, there was a span of 11 bases. CDR3 length: 14 residues. Germline CDR1 DFQATT, CDR2 SNEGSKA (reference sequence).

This clonotype was detected a few times. The CDR3 here is CASSLGVRPLHF. The DNA for the CDR3 is TGTGCCAGCAGTTTAGGGGTACGACCCCTCCACTTT. The J gene is TRBJ1-6, the V gene TRBV12-3 or TRBV12-4; no reliable D call. V lost 1 base and J lost 12, with 7 bases in between. The CDR3 consists of 12 residues.

Here the CDR3 DNA reads TGCAGCGTTGCCCCAGCCGGTGAAAAACTGTTTTTT. It is translated as CSVAPAGEKLFF. The V gene is TRBV29-1, the J gene TRBJ1-4; D uncertain. The CDR3 is 12 amino acids. From germline, CDR1 is SQVTM and CDR2 ANQGSEA. Between the trimmed V and J ends, which lost 4 bases and 7 bases, there was a span of 10 bases. Full variable domain (rest looked up from reference TRBV29-1 and TRBJ1-4): SAVISQKPSRDICQRGTSLTIQCQVDSQVTMMFWYRQQPGQSLTLIATANQGSEATYESGFVIDKFPISRPNLTFSTLTVSNMSPEDSSIYLCSVAPAGEKLFFGSGTQLSVL.